Listed here are 29 T cell receptor beta chains from one sample, sequenced in a study of T cell responses to AZD1222 COVID-19 vaccine. Only in-frame clones appear in the TCRdb table, and some are missing; sequencing was by immunoSEQ multiplex PCR. The repertoire holds 130,000 to 150,000 clones, approximately 78% seen once, with about 4% in the top ten. The sequencing here drew on peripheral blood, taken on day 0 of MenACWY control vaccination. Receptors were obtained from an adult in good health.

This chain uses TRBV24-1 with TRBJ1-2; tentatively, D is TRBD1 (5 bases). The CDR3 is 13 amino acids. Germline V CDR1 and CDR2: KGHDR, SFDVKD. The V gene lost 5 bases and the J gene lost 4 bases, with 10 bases spanning the gap. CDR3 in amino acids: CATSGDGFYGYTF. In DNA, the CDR3 is TGTGCCACCAGTGGGGACGGATTCTATGGCTACACCTTC.

This chain links TRBV9 with TRBJ2-6, with D perhaps being TRBD1 or TRBD2 (5 bases each). Deletions cut 4 bases from V and 2 bases from J, with 19 bases between. Per germline, CDR1 SGDLS and CDR2 YYNGEE. The length of the CDR3 is 18 residues. The DNA for the CDR3 is TGTGCCAGCAGCCCCCCACCCGGGACGGATCCTGGGGCCAACGTCCTGACTTTC. This codes for CASSPPPGTDPGANVLTF.

The V call is TRBV5-5, the J call TRBJ1-5; possibly TRBD1 for D (5 bases). Trimming removed 0 bases from V and 2 bases from J, with 15 bases in between. CDR1 is SGHKS, CDR2 YYEKEE, per germline (reference sequence). The CDR3 length is 17 residues. CDR3 nucleotide sequence: TGTGCCAGCAGCTTGGCCGGGACGCAGTGGGGCAATCAGCCCCAGCATTTT. The encoded protein is CASSLAGTQWGNQPQHF.

This chain connects TRBV6-1 to TRBJ1-2; TRBD1 matches 7 bases. Trimming cost V 3 bases and J 2 bases; bases outside gene matches: 0. Germline V gene sequence: CDR1 MNHNS, CDR2 SASEGT. The CDR3 length is 13 residues. CDR3 sequence reads: CASSEGQNYGYTF. DNA for the CDR3: TGTGCCAGCAGTGAGGGACAGAACTATGGCTACACCTTC.

The chain carries TRBV24-1 and TRBJ2-1; D is uncertain. CDR1 is KGHDR, CDR2 SFDVKD, per germline. Trimming took off 4 bases at V and 7 bases at J, with 7 bases between the two ends. This CDR3 spans 12 amino acids. The CDR3 spells CATSEQENEQFF. CDR3 DNA: TGTGCCACCAGTGAGCAGGAAAATGAGCAGTTCTTC.

The J gene is TRBJ2-3, the V gene TRBV5-1; no clear D gene. Per the germline V gene, CDR1 is SGHRS and CDR2 is YFSETQ. Trimming pared 1 base from V and 1 base from J, leaving 10 bases between. The CDR3 contains 15 residues. The CDR3 DNA is TGCGCCAGCAGCTTGAGTCGTCTCGGCACAGATACGCAGTATTTT. Encoded protein: CASSLSRLGTDTQYF.

This chain links TRBV9 with TRBJ1-1, with D maybe TRBD1 (6 bases). Trimming stripped 1 base from V and 11 bases from J, with 15 bases between. Per germline, CDR1 SGDLS and CDR2 YYNGEE. CDR3 size: 13 residues. CDR3 nucleotides: TGTGCCAGCAGCGTACGAGGGGGGGAGGAGGCTTTCTTT. It translates to CASSVRGGEEAFF.

The J gene is TRBJ1-3, the V gene TRBV5-4, with 8 bases matching TRBD1. The CDR3 contains 18 residues. Germline lookup yields CDR1 SGHNT and CDR2 YYREEE (reference sequence). With 2 bases clipped from V and 1 base from J, the junction kept 11 bases outside the gene matches. The CDR3 coding sequence is TGTGCCAGCAGCTTAGGATCCCCCGGACAGGGTTCTGGAAACACCATATATTTT. Protein: CASSLGSPGQGSGNTIYF.

This clone has more than one count but fewer than ten. The chain joins TRBV7-9 to TRBJ2-2; 10 bases match TRBD1. The CDR3 loop spans 15 amino acids. The germline gives CDR1 SEHNR, CDR2 FQNEAQ (reference sequence). J gave up 4 bases and V 5 bases, and 4 bases lay outside the gene matches. The CDR3: CASSEGQGTTGELFF. For the CDR3, the DNA is TGTGCCAGCAGCGAGGGACAGGGGACCACCGGGGAGCTGTTTTTT.

The chain combines TRBV14 with TRBJ1-2; 7 bases fit TRBD1. After removal of 1 base from V and 12 bases from J, the junction contained 14 bases not matched to a gene. The CDR3 runs 15 residues. Germline CDR1 and CDR2: SGHDN and FVKESK. This CDR3 is CASSQAPDRLEEHTF. DNA for the CDR3: TGTGCCAGCAGCCAAGCCCCGGACAGGCTCGAGGAGCACACCTTC.

This clone was found once. For the CDR3, the DNA is TGTGCCAGTAGTATAGACGATGGTAGCAATCAGCCCCAGCATTTT. This gives the protein CASSIDDGSNQPQHF. This chain links TRBV19 with TRBJ1-5; D remains ambiguous. With 0 bases removed from V and 0 bases from J, the gap between germline ends came to 6 bases. Germline loops: CDR1 LNHDA, CDR2 SQIVND (reference sequence). This CDR3 region has 15 residues.

This chain uses TRBV5-1 with TRBJ2-6, with TRBD1 matching 7 bases. This CDR3 contains 15 residues. CDR1 is SGHRS, CDR2 YFSETQ, per germline. Trimming took 4 bases from V and 13 from J; bases not matched to a gene: 14. CDR3 sequence reads: CASSPGQRHAGVLTF. In DNA, the CDR3 is TGCGCCAGCAGCCCGGGACAGCGTCACGCAGGGGTCCTGACTTTC.

This chain connects TRBV5-1 to TRBJ1-6; D is uncertain. The germline V gene has CDR1 SGHRS and CDR2 YFSETQ. This CDR3 comprises 13 residues. V dropped 3 bases and J dropped 10 bases, with 11 bases sitting between them. The CDR3, as DNA: TGCGCCAGCAGCTCATCGCTGGACTCACCCCTCCACTTT. It specifies CASSSSLDSPLHF.

The gene calls are TRBV28 and TRBJ1-5, with TRBD1 matching 8 bases. CDR1 MDHEN and CDR2 SYDVKM come from the germline V gene. The CDR3 runs 15 residues. The junction had 6 bases not matched to a gene; V was cut back by 6 bases and J by 2 bases. The chain's CDR3 is CASSPDRAGNQPQHF. As DNA, the CDR3 is TGTGCCAGCAGCCCGGACAGGGCGGGCAATCAGCCCCAGCATTTT.

This clone was counted many times. The chain is built from TRBV4-1 and TRBJ1-1; tentatively, D is TRBD1 (5 bases). V was clipped by 0 bases and J by 8 bases, with 16 bases between them. This CDR3 is built from 15 residues. In germline, CDR1 is MGHRA, CDR2 YSYEKL. CDR3 in DNA: TGCGCCAGCAGCCAAGATTTTGAGGGAGGGGCCGAAGCTTTCTTT. Its translation: CASSQDFEGGAEAFF.

The CDR3 coding sequence is TGTGCCAGCAGCTCACAGGGGGCGCAGATCGGGGAGCTGTTTTTT. It yields the protein CASSSQGAQIGELFF. This chain uses TRBV11-3 with TRBJ2-2; TRBD1 agrees at 9 bases. The germline V gene has CDR1 SGHNT and CDR2 YENEEA. The CDR3 loop spans 15 amino acids. V dropped 4 bases and J dropped 7; count of bases not matched to a gene: 7.

The rearrangement uses TRBV18 and TRBJ2-5; D is ambiguous. Germline values: CDR1 KGHSH, CDR2 LQKENI. V lost 1 base and J lost 5, with 8 bases in between. CDR3 size: 13 residues. This chain's CDR3 is CASSPRLWETQYF. Here the CDR3 DNA reads TGTGCCAGCTCACCACGTCTGTGGGAGACCCAGTACTTC.

This chain joins TRBV5-4 and TRBJ2-2; 8 bases map to TRBD2. J gave up 1 base and V 5 bases, and 4 bases lay outside the gene matches. From germline, CDR1 is SGHNT and CDR2 YYREEE (reference sequence). There are 15 residues in the CDR3. The CDR3 reads CASRTLAGNTGELFF. The CDR3 DNA follows: TGTGCCAGCAGGACCCTAGCGGGGAACACCGGGGAGCTGTTTTTT. Looking up the rest from reference TRBV5-4 and TRBJ2-2 gives the full variable domain: ETGVTQSPTHLIKTRGQQVTLRCSSQSGHNTVSWYQQALGQGPQFIFQYYREEENGRGNFPPRFSGLQFPNYSSELNVNALELDDSALYLCASRTLAGNTGELFFGEGSRLTVL.

The gene calls are TRBV23-1 and TRBJ2-7, with D perhaps assigned TRBD1 or TRBD2 (5 bases each). TRBV23-1 is an ORF, and what it does is uncertain. V shed 2 bases and J shed 0 bases, with 14 bases lying between them. The CDR3 extends over 16 amino acids. The CDR3, as DNA: TGCGCCAGCAGTCAAATTCCGGGGCGAGACTCCTACGAGCAGTACGTC. It specifies CASSQIPGRDSYEQYV.

The sample holds a few counts of this clone. The chain is built from TRBV7-9 and TRBJ1-2, with no clear D. This CDR3 has 13 amino acids. Germline lookup yields CDR1 SEHNR and CDR2 FQNEAQ (reference sequence). V lost 0 bases and J 7 bases, leaving 9 bases between the germline ends. In DNA, the CDR3 is TGTGCCAGCAGCTTAGCCCAGCAGAGTGGCTACACCTTC. It yields the protein CASSLAQQSGYTF.

The gene calls are TRBV7-8 and TRBJ1-2; possible D gene TRBD1, 6 bases. This CDR3 has 14 residues. V lost 4 bases to trimming and J lost 0 bases, with 9 bases between them. In germline, CDR1 is SGHVS, CDR2 FQNEAQ. The CDR3: CASSWDTSNYGYTF. As DNA, the CDR3 is TGTGCCAGCAGCTGGGACACGTCTAACTATGGCTACACCTTC.

The chain uses TRBV6-1 and TRBJ2-7, with D unresolved. CDR1 MNHNS and CDR2 SASEGT come from the germline V gene. The CDR3 length is 15 residues. V dropped 0 bases and J dropped 0 bases, with 9 bases sitting between them. The CDR3 DNA is TGTGCCAGCAGTGAAGCTGTTCATGACTCCTACGAGCAGTACGTC. Its translation: CASSEAVHDSYEQYV.

This clone was found a few times. The rearrangement uses TRBV11-2 and TRBJ2-1; D is uncertain. The CDR3 runs to 14 residues. V lost 4 bases and J lost 14, with 21 bases in between. Germline V gene lookup returns CDR1 SGHAT and CDR2 FQNNGV. The CDR3 coding sequence is TGTGCCAGCAGCTCTCGTTCAATCCTCGCGGCCGAGTTCTTC. It is translated as CASSSRSILAAEFF.

The chain employs TRBV7-9 and TRBJ1-5; 7 bases line up with TRBD1. The CDR3 extends over 15 amino acids. V was clipped by 2 bases and J by 0 bases; unmatched bases: 1. Per germline, CDR1 SEHNR and CDR2 FQNEAQ (reference sequence). The CDR3 region has the DNA TGTGCCAGCAGCTTAACAGGGGATAGCAATCAGCCCCAGCATTTT. Translation: CASSLTGDSNQPQHF.

On this clone: The sample holds other DNA sequences that translate to the same CDR3. The rearrangement joins TRBV18 to TRBJ1-5, with D perhaps matching TRBD1 (5 bases). The germline V and J ends were trimmed by 2 bases and 4 bases, with 6 bases remaining between them. Germline CDR1 and CDR2: KGHSH and LQKENI. This CDR3 has 13 residues. DNA of the CDR3: TGTGCCAGCTCACCAGGGGGTAATCAGCCCCAGCATTTT. Protein: CASSPGGNQPQHF.

DNA for the CDR3: TGTGCCAGCTCACCACCGACGACCCACTCTGGAAACACCATATATTTT. Protein product: CASSPPTTHSGNTIYF. V is TRBV18 and J is TRBJ1-3; D is ambiguous. Trimming cost V 0 bases and J 0 bases, with 9 bases left between them. The CDR3 is 16 residues long. Germline V gene lookup returns CDR1 KGHSH and CDR2 LQKENI.

This clone was seen just once. The chain uses TRBV29-1 and TRBJ1-6; 8 nucleotides agree with TRBD1. V was pared by 7 bases and J by 9 bases, with 8 bases of the junction left unmatched. The CDR3 is 13 residues long. Germline loops: CDR1 SQVTM, CDR2 ANQGSEA. The CDR3 is CSANWTGSSPLHF. CDR3 nucleotide sequence: TGCAGCGCCAACTGGACAGGGAGTTCACCCCTCCACTTT.

The chain is built from TRBV7-9 and TRBJ2-7, with D possibly being TRBD2 (7 bases). V lost 5 bases and J lost 7, with 15 bases in between. CDR1 is SEHNR and CDR2 is FQNEAQ in the germline V gene (reference sequence). This CDR3 is 13 amino acids long. The CDR3 DNA reads as TGTGCCAGCAGCCCGCCGGGGGGCCAAGAGCAGTACTTC. Translation: CASSPPGGQEQYF.

The chain links TRBV2 to TRBJ2-1; 8 nucleotides align to TRBD2. The CDR3 sequence is 15 residues long. The V segment lost 4 bases and the J segment 7 bases; nucleotides outside the gene matches: 9. Germline values: CDR1 SNHLY, CDR2 FYNNEI. CDR3 DNA sequence: TGTGCCAGCAGTGTCGGGGGGGTTCATAAAAATGAGCAGTTCTTC. It codes for CASSVGGVHKNEQFF.